This T cell receptor beta chain was retrieved from a study of tumor and adjacent non-tumor tissue in lung cancer. TCRbeta libraries were built with three rounds of nested PCR, modified from ARM-PCR. Each CDR3 protein gets one entry after TCRdb re-called the multiplex PCR reads with MiXCR. The repertoire holds approximately 90,000 distinct CDR3 sequences, with approximately 70% as singletons. The template was RNA from unsorted bulk tissue. Comment on this clonotype: The antigen is unknown. Its ends do not fully match the called genes, so a read error is possible.

The CDR3 has 18 residues. Germline values: CDR1 MGHRA, CDR2 YSYEKL. Findings and caveats of the study: Normal lung showed higher cumulative top 100 clone frequency than tumor.

The rearrangement joins TRBV4-1 to TRBJ2-6, with 10 bases fitting TRBD2. The sample consisted of lung tumor tissue. This receptor was taken from a man aged 55 to 70 with non-small cell lung cancer. The CDR3 DNA reads TGCGCCAGCAACCCCCTAGCGGGGGAACACTCTGGGGCCAACCTCCTGACTTTC. This codes for CASNPLAGEHSGANLLTF.